This T cell receptor (beta chain) was captured by sequencing in a study of CD8+ T cells in alopecia areata. The sequencing template was cDNA reverse transcribed from extracted RNA. TCRdb's copy holds only in-frame clones and misses some; the assay was immunoSEQ multiplex PCR. Of some 120,000 clones detected, 47% appear once; the ten largest clones hold about 10%. To note about this clone: Its antigen is not known.

V was trimmed by 2 bases and J by 2 bases, leaving 7 bases between them. Germline CDR1 reads SQVTM; CDR2 reads ANQGSEA. This CDR3 has 14 residues. Notes on the study in general: Compared with mice, patients displayed less clear TCR sharing, possibly for HLA-related reasons.

The sequenced material came from NKG2D-low CD8+ T cells sorted from blood. This sequence originates from a human donor with alopecia areata. The chain combines TRBV29-1 with TRBJ2-6, with D hard to call. CDR3 DNA: TGCAGCGTTGAATTTGAAACTGGGGCCAACGTCCTGACTTTC. Amino acid sequence: CSVEFETGANVLTF.